These 28 T cell receptor beta chains originate from one sample sequenced in a study of blood T cell repertoires in COVID-19. The method was immunoSEQ multiplex PCR; TCRdb's version includes in-frame clones alone and lacks a portion of them. The table has approximately 140,000 clones, roughly 84% seen once. Source material: PBMCs or T cells enriched from blood (not recorded which). These receptors were collected from a woman aged 45-59 years who had been exposed to COVID-19.

The chain is built from TRBV6-2 or TRBV6-3 and TRBJ2-7; the D gene is possibly TRBD1 (5 bases). Germline V gene sequence: CDR1 MNHEY, CDR2 SVGEGT. This CDR3 is built from 16 residues. The V end was cut by 6 bases, the J end by 0 bases, with 18 bases between. CDR3 in DNA: TGTGCCAGCAGCCCCTGGGGCAGGCTGAGCTCCTACGAGCAGTACTTC. Encoded protein: CASSPWGRLSSYEQYF.

The rearrangement links TRBV2 to TRBJ2-7; 12 bases match TRBD1. The trim removed 6 bases at V and 4 bases at J, leaving 4 bases unmatched. Germline values: CDR1 SNHLY, CDR2 FYNNEI. CDR3 size: 14 residues. The CDR3 DNA reads as TGTGCCAGCAGGGGGACAGGGGGCAATTACGAGCAGTACTTC. It yields the protein CASRGTGGNYEQYF. The whole variable domain, remainder taken from reference TRBV2 and TRBJ2-7, is EPEVTQTPSHQVTQMGQEVILRCVPISNHLYFYWYRQILGQKVEFLVSFYNNEISEKSEIFDDQFSVERPDGSNFTLKIRSTKLEDSAMYFCASRGTGGNYEQYFGPGTRLTVT.

This clone was recorded only once. This rearrangement joins TRBV25-1 to TRBJ1-6, with no clear D. Per the germline V gene, CDR1 is MGHDK and CDR2 is SYGVNS. Trimming cost V 6 bases and J 3 bases, with 6 bases left between them. The CDR3 loop spans 13 amino acids. The CDR3 region is CASRQNYNSPLHF. The CDR3 DNA is TGTGCCAGCAGACAAAACTATAATTCACCCCTCCACTTT.

As regards this clone: Other DNA sequences of this sample code for an identical CDR3. This rearrangement joins TRBV12-3 or TRBV12-4 to TRBJ2-1; 7 positions match TRBD1. J gave up 9 bases and V 3 bases, and 2 bases lay outside the gene matches. The CDR3 runs to 12 residues. CDR3 sequence reads: CASSLTGFEQFF. CDR3 DNA: TGTGCCAGCAGTTTGACAGGGTTTGAGCAGTTCTTC.

This clone appeared a few times. This chain joins TRBV12-3 or TRBV12-4 and TRBJ1-2, with 7 bases matching TRBD1. The CDR3 contains 13 residues. V gave up 6 bases and J gave up 6 bases; unmatched junction bases: 7. In DNA, the CDR3 is TGTGCCAGCAGACACGACAGGGCCGATGGCTACACCTTC. Translation: CASRHDRADGYTF.

This clone was counted once. The rearrangement links TRBV30 to TRBJ2-7; 7 nucleotides match TRBD1. Germline V gene lookup returns CDR1 GTSNPN and CDR2 SVGIG (reference sequence). There are 13 residues in the CDR3. V lost 0 bases to trimming and J lost 2 bases; unmatched junction nucleotides: 1. The chain's CDR3 is CAWSVGQAYEQYF. As DNA, the CDR3 is TGTGCCTGGAGTGTAGGACAGGCCTACGAGCAGTACTTC.

CDR3 sequence: CASSLVGASYEQYF. CDR3 DNA: TGTGCCAGCAGCTTAGTGGGAGCTTCCTACGAGCAGTACTTC. The chain couples TRBV7-2 to TRBJ2-7, with a possible D match to TRBD2 (5 bases). Deletions cut 1 base from V and 1 base from J, with 8 bases between. The germline gives CDR1 SGHTA, CDR2 FQGNSA. The CDR3 extends over 14 amino acids. Complete variable domain (other parts from reference TRBV7-2 and TRBJ2-7): GAGVSQSPSNKVTEKGKDVELRCDPISGHTALYWYRQSLGQGLEFLIYFQGNSAPDKSGLPSDRFSAERTGGSVSTLTIQRTQQEDSAVYLCASSLVGASYEQYFGPGTRLTVT.

The gene calls are TRBV7-2 and TRBJ1-3; D is possibly TRBD1 (5 bases). This CDR3 spans 16 amino acids. The germline V gene encodes CDR1 SGHTA and CDR2 FQGNSA. Deletions cut 1 base from V and 0 bases from J, with 10 bases between. The CDR3 nucleotides read TGTGCCAGCAGCTTAGATGCGACAGTCTCTGGAAACACCATATATTTT. This translates into CASSLDATVSGNTIYF.

The CDR3 loop is CASSPESGVNVHEQYF. Here the CDR3 DNA reads TGTGCCAGCAGCCCGGAATCGGGGGTAAATGTCCACGAGCAGTACTTC. J is TRBJ2-7 and V is TRBV5-6; D possibly corresponds to TRBD2 (6 bases). Germline assignment: CDR1 SGHDT and CDR2 YYEEEE. The CDR3 has 16 amino acids. The ends were cut back, 4 bases at V and 5 bases at J, with 22 bases in the middle. Full variable domain (remainder filled in from reference TRBV5-6 and TRBJ2-7): DAGVTQSPTHLIKTRGQQVTLRCSPKSGHDTVSWYQQALGQGPQFIFQYYEEEERQRGNFPDRFSGHQFPNYSSELNVNALLLGDSALYLCASSPESGVNVHEQYFGPGTRLTVT.

The chain recombines TRBV27 with TRBJ1-1, with D maybe TRBD1 (6 bases). Germline V gives CDR1 MNHEY, CDR2 SMNVEV (reference sequence). This CDR3 is 14 amino acids long. Trimming pared 5 bases from V and 1 base from J, leaving 11 bases between. For the CDR3, the DNA is TGTGCCAGCAGTCCGGACAGCCCGAACACTGAAGCTTTCTTT. It yields the protein CASSPDSPNTEAFF.

The gene calls are TRBV7-2 and TRBJ2-1; perhaps TRBD1 as D (5 bases). The germline V gene encodes CDR1 SGHTA and CDR2 FQGNSA. This CDR3 comprises 14 residues. Between the trimmed V and J ends, which lost 0 bases and 10 bases, there was a span of 13 bases. CDR3 region: CASSLAPGRGEQFF. The CDR3 bases are TGTGCCAGCAGCTTAGCTCCAGGGCGTGGGGAGCAGTTCTTC.

V usage is TRBV6-5 and J usage is TRBJ1-2; possibly TRBD1 for D (5 bases). Trimming took 7 bases from V and 5 from J, leaving 14 bases between them. The CDR3 is made up of 13 amino acids. Per germline, CDR1 MNHEY and CDR2 SVGAGI. CDR3 protein: CASTPSGGYGYTF. CDR3 in DNA: TGTGCCAGCACCCCTTCCGGGGGTTATGGCTACACCTTC.

The rearrangement joins TRBV19 to TRBJ2-3, with 8 bases lining up with TRBD2. Germline V gene lookup returns CDR1 LNHDA and CDR2 SQIVND (reference sequence). Trimming removed 7 bases from V and 4 bases from J; junction bases left unmatched: 4. This CDR3 comprises 13 residues. CDR3 coding DNA: TGTGCCAGTACACCCGGGAGGGCAGATACGCAGTATTTT. It encodes CASTPGRADTQYF.

This rearrangement joins TRBV7-2 to TRBJ1-2, with a possible D match to TRBD1 (5 bases). The CDR3 has 14 amino acids. Deletions cut 1 base from V and 3 bases from J, with 9 bases between. The germline V gene encodes CDR1 SGHTA and CDR2 FQGNSA. The CDR3 here is CASSLGGGYYGYTF. CDR3 sequence (DNA): TGTGCCAGCAGCTTAGGTGGGGGGTACTATGGCTACACCTTC.

This clone was recorded once. J is TRBJ2-3 and V is TRBV4-3, with D possibly being TRBD1 (6 bases). Looked up from germline, CDR1 is LGHNA and CDR2 is YSLEER. Trimming took off 0 bases at V and 4 bases at J, with 26 bases between the two ends. This CDR3 has 20 residues. The CDR3 nucleotides are TGCGCCAGCAGCCAAGATCAAGGACAGTCCCTTAGGAACTACCCAGATACGCAGTATTTT. It is translated as CASSQDQGQSLRNYPDTQYF.

Here the CDR3 DNA reads TGTGCCAGCAGTTCAAGCCGGGAGACCCAGTACTTC. Protein product: CASSSSRETQYF. The chain uses TRBV12-3 or TRBV12-4 and TRBJ2-5; D unclear. CDR3 length equals 12 residues. Deletions cut 4 bases from V and 5 bases from J, with 8 bases between.

This clone has ten or more counts. The V and J genes are TRBV6-2 or TRBV6-3 and TRBJ1-4; TRBD1 matches 10 bases. Trimming at V came to 6 bases and at J to 7 bases, leaving 5 bases not matched to a gene. This CDR3 region has 14 residues. Germline values: CDR1 MNHEY, CDR2 SVGEGT. For the CDR3, the DNA is TGTGCCAGCAGCCCCGGGACAGGGGTTGAAAAACTGTTTTTT. Translated, it gives CASSPGTGVEKLFF.

This chain connects TRBV19 to TRBJ2-1; 8 nucleotides agree with TRBD2. V was pared by 7 bases and J by 0 bases, with 5 bases of the junction left unmatched. Germline loops: CDR1 LNHDA, CDR2 SQIVND (reference sequence). This CDR3 spans 15 amino acids. In DNA form, the CDR3 reads TGTGCCAGTACCGCGCGGGGGGCCTCCTACAATGAGCAGTTCTTC. This encodes CASTARGASYNEQFF.

By share of the sample, this clone is medium-sized (0.01 to 0.1%). The rearrangement joins TRBV29-1 to TRBJ1-1; 9 bases line up with TRBD1. V shed 4 bases, J shed 1 base, and the junction held 10 bases outside the gene matches. CDR3 length: 16 amino acids. Per germline, CDR1 SQVTM and CDR2 ANQGSEA. Here the CDR3 reads CSVVHRGLWGNTEAFF. The CDR3 DNA reads TGCAGCGTTGTTCACAGGGGGCTATGGGGGAACACTGAAGCTTTCTTT.

V gene TRBV21-1 combines with J gene TRBJ1-2; the table's D call, TRBD1, was not checked against the DNA. TRBV21-1 is noted as a pseudogene. There are 12 residues in the CDR3. The CDR3 DNA follows: TGTGCCAGCCGGGACAGGGGCTATGGCTACACCTTC. Protein: CASRDRGYGYTF.

This sequence joins TRBV5-4 and TRBJ1-6, with D possibly matching TRBD1 (6 bases). The V gene lost 5 bases and the J gene lost 7 bases, with 16 bases spanning the gap. Germline CDR1 SGHNT, CDR2 YYREEE (reference sequence). The CDR3 length is 15 residues. CDR3 nucleotide sequence: TGTGCCAGCAGTACGCAGGGGCGGTACAATTCACCCCTCCACTTT. It codes for CASSTQGRYNSPLHF.

The chain links TRBV4-1 to TRBJ2-3, with TRBD2 matching over 13 bases. This CDR3 region has 15 residues. Germline V CDR1 and CDR2: MGHRA, YSYEKL. The J segment lost 4 bases and the V segment lost 6 bases, leaving 4 bases of the junction unmatched. The CDR3 DNA sequence: TGCGCCAGCAGTCCACTAGCGGGGGGGCCAGATACGCAGTATTTT. Amino acids: CASSPLAGGPDTQYF.

The rearrangement uses TRBV12-3 or TRBV12-4 and TRBJ1-5; D uncertain. The V end lost 1 base, the J end lost 5 bases, and 6 bases lay between the germline ends. The CDR3 covers 13 residues. The CDR3, as DNA: TGTGCCAGCAGTTTAGGTGGAGATCAGCCCCAGCATTTT. It is translated as CASSLGGDQPQHF.

The V and J genes are TRBV7-2 and TRBJ1-5; D might be TRBD1 (5 bases). Deletions cut 3 bases from V and 2 bases from J, with 17 bases between. The germline V gene has CDR1 SGHTA and CDR2 FQGNSA. The CDR3 consists of 17 residues. CDR3 bases: TGTGCCAGCAGCTTTCCGTTTAGGGGTCATGGCAATCAGCCCCAGCATTTT. Protein: CASSFPFRGHGNQPQHF. The entire variable domain, with the rest obtained from reference TRBV7-2 and TRBJ1-5, is as follows: GAGVSQSPSNKVTEKGKDVELRCDPISGHTALYWYRQSLGQGLEFLIYFQGNSAPDKSGLPSDRFSAERTGGSVSTLTIQRTQQEDSAVYLCASSFPFRGHGNQPQHFGDGTRLSIL.

The rearrangement uses TRBV2 and TRBJ1-5, with 9 bases fitting TRBD1. Germline V lookup: CDR1 SNHLY, CDR2 FYNNEI. CDR3 length equals 16 residues. The V segment lost 4 bases and the J segment 4 bases; nucleotides outside the gene matches: 8. CDR3: CASSVGQGSSNQPQHF. The CDR3 nucleotides read TGTGCCAGCAGTGTGGGACAGGGCAGTTCAAATCAGCCCCAGCATTTT.

The CDR3 sequence is CASSLEGGEKLFF. The CDR3 DNA sequence: TGCGCCAGCAGCTTGGAAGGGGGTGAAAAACTGTTTTTT. The chain uses TRBV5-1 and TRBJ1-4; D perhaps matches TRBD1 (6 bases). Per germline, CDR1 SGHRS and CDR2 YFSETQ. Trimming took 0 bases from V and 7 from J, leaving 7 bases between them. The CDR3 is 13 amino acids.

The V call is TRBV3-1 (or the pseudogene TRBV3-2), the J call TRBJ2-3; weak D call: TRBD1 (5 bases). V was cut by 3 bases and J by 0 bases, with 13 bases left in between. The CDR3 length is 16 residues. The V gene's germline CDR1 is LGHDT and CDR2 YNNKEL (reference sequence). The CDR3 loop reads CASSHAGRTSTDTQYF. Here the CDR3 DNA reads TGTGCCAGCAGCCATGCAGGGCGAACAAGCACAGATACGCAGTATTTT.

The chain joins TRBV5-6 to TRBJ2-2, with D possibly matching TRBD2 (6 bases). The V gene lost 2 bases and the J gene lost 2 bases, with 10 bases spanning the gap. Germline assignment: CDR1 SGHDT and CDR2 YYEEEE. The CDR3 totals 15 residues. The CDR3 DNA reads as TGTGCCAGCAGCTTTGGGGGAGGTAACACCGGGGAGCTGTTTTTT. It translates to CASSFGGGNTGELFF.